Following are 24 T cell receptor beta chains from one sample sequenced in a study of OX40 agonist ivuxolimab in advanced cancers. Profiling relied on immunoSEQ multiplex PCR, and the TCRdb table lists in-frame clones only, not all of them. Of 77,000 or so clones in the sample, approximately 85% were seen once. Sample: CD4+ or CD8+ T cells sorted from blood, taken in a trial of the OX40 agonist ivuxolimab. These receptors originate from an adult with an advanced solid tumor such as melanoma, head and neck, liver or kidney cancer.

The V and J genes are TRBV6-5 and TRBJ2-7; D remains ambiguous. CDR1 is MNHEY and CDR2 is SVGAGI in the germline V gene. There are 13 residues in the CDR3. V was clipped by 2 bases and J by 1 base, with 6 bases between them. CDR3 DNA sequence: TGTGCCAGCAGTTACGGAGAATCCTACGAGCAGTACTTC. It yields the protein CASSYGESYEQYF.

The chain couples TRBV5-1 to TRBJ2-3, with 10 bases that match TRBD2. Germline trimming cut 3 bases from V and 6 bases from J; bases unmatched to any gene: 4. This CDR3 has 14 amino acids. The germline CDR1 and CDR2 sequences are SGHRS and YFSETQ. In DNA, the CDR3 is TGCGCCAGCAGCTGGAGCGGGGGGGCCGATACGCAGTATTTT. The encoded protein is CASSWSGGADTQYF. The complete variable domain, with remaining parts taken from reference TRBV5-1 and TRBJ2-3, reads KAGVTQTPRYLIKTRGQQVTLSCSPISGHRSVSWYQQTPGQGLQFLFEYFSETQRNKGNFPGRFSGRQFSNSRSEMNVSTLELGDSALYLCASSWSGGADTQYFGPGTRLTVL.

The chain carries TRBV11-2 and TRBJ1-2, with TRBD1 as a possible D gene (5 bases). CDR3 size: 15 residues. V lost 5 bases and J lost 8, with 21 bases in between. From germline, CDR1 is SGHAT and CDR2 FQNNGV. The DNA for the CDR3 is TGTGCCAGCAGCCTCCTTTGGGGCAGGCCGGCGGGCTACACCTTC. It yields the protein CASSLLWGRPAGYTF. Looking up the rest from reference TRBV11-2 and TRBJ1-2 gives the full variable domain: EAGVAQSPRYKIIEKRQSVAFWCNPISGHATLYWYQQILGQGPKLLIQFQNNGVVDDSQLPKDRFSAERLKGVDSTLKIQPAKLEDSAVYLCASSLLWGRPAGYTFGSGTRLTVV.

This clone was found once. This rearrangement joins TRBV5-1 to TRBJ1-1; D not certain. V lost 4 bases, J lost 6 bases, and 16 bases lay in between. Per the germline V gene, CDR1 is SGHRS and CDR2 is YFSETQ. This CDR3 spans 14 amino acids. CDR3 nucleotides: TGCGCCAGCAGCCCTGGGCCCCCGGGTCCTGAAGCTTTCTTT. Amino acid sequence: CASSPGPPGPEAFF.

The chain has TRBV5-6 and TRBJ2-3, with 7 bases matching TRBD2. The CDR3 totals 15 residues. The V and J ends lost 4 bases and 0 bases, in that order; junction bases with no gene match: 5. Germline CDR1 SGHDT, CDR2 YYEEEE. The CDR3 sequence is CASSLQRGSTDTQYF. In DNA, the CDR3 is TGTGCCAGCAGCCTACAGCGGGGCAGCACAGATACGCAGTATTTT.

Only a few counts were recorded for this clone. DNA for the CDR3: TGTGCCAGCGGATCGTGGGGAGCCTACGAGCAGTACTTC. Translation: CASGSWGAYEQYF. The chain joins TRBV27 to TRBJ2-7; possible D gene TRBD2, 5 bases. This CDR3 region has 13 residues. V shed 8 bases and J shed 2 bases, with 13 bases lying between them. Germline assignment: CDR1 MNHEY and CDR2 SMNVEV (reference sequence).

V gene TRBV7-2 combines with J gene TRBJ2-4; D is ambiguous. Deletions cut 3 bases from V and 8 bases from J, with 8 bases between. Germline V gives CDR1 SGHTA, CDR2 FQGNSA. The CDR3 totals 12 residues. The CDR3: CASSFGRDIQYF. DNA of the CDR3: TGTGCCAGCAGCTTTGGACGTGACATTCAGTACTTC.

The chain couples TRBV18 to TRBJ2-2; D call uncertain. Germline assignment: CDR1 KGHSH and CDR2 LQKENI. The CDR3 has 15 amino acids. V was pared by 1 base and J by 1 base, with 7 bases between. The CDR3 DNA is TGTGCCAGCTCACCACGGACCGAGAACACCGGGGAGCTGTTTTTT. Translated: CASSPRTENTGELFF.

The rearrangement joins TRBV10-3 to TRBJ1-2, with unresolved D. The V gene lost 5 bases and the J gene lost 1 base, with 5 bases spanning the gap. Germline V gene lookup returns CDR1 ENHRY and CDR2 SYGVKD. This CDR3 has 12 amino acids. The CDR3 here is CAISLNNYGYTF. The CDR3 bases are TGTGCCATCAGTCTCAATAACTATGGCTACACCTTC.

The chain is built from TRBV5-1 and TRBJ1-5; D gene ambiguous. The V gene lost 0 bases and the J gene lost 3 bases, with 4 bases spanning the gap. This CDR3 is built from 13 residues. Germline CDR1 reads SGHRS; CDR2 reads YFSETQ. CDR3 in DNA: TGCGCCAGCAGCTTGGGAAACAATCAGCCCCAGCATTTT. Its protein product is CASSLGNNQPQHF.

The genes are TRBV20-1 and TRBJ2-3; D ambiguous. The germline CDR1 and CDR2 sequences are DFQATT and SNEGSKA (reference sequence). Trimming stripped 5 bases from V and 4 bases from J, with 7 bases between. This CDR3 is built from 11 residues. The CDR3, as DNA: TGCAGTGCTTTTCTTGCAGATACGCAGTATTTT. Its protein is CSAFLADTQYF.

In its sample, this clone was seen once. CDR3 bases: TGTGCCAGCAGCTTAGGCTGGGGGCCTGCCTACGAGCAGTACTTC. It yields the protein CASSLGWGPAYEQYF. The V and J genes are TRBV11-2 and TRBJ2-7, with D possibly TRBD1 on 6 matching bases. Trimming took off 1 base at V and 2 bases at J, with 12 bases between the two ends. Germline V CDR1 and CDR2: SGHAT, FQNNGV. The CDR3 loop spans 15 amino acids.

The table lists this clone with a few counts. The chain uses TRBV18 and TRBJ1-5, with unresolved D. The CDR3 sequence is 15 residues long. V lost 6 bases, J lost 7 bases, and 19 bases lay in between. Germline-derived CDR1 and CDR2 are KGHSH and LQKENI. CDR3 loop: CASSPFGVVGQPQHF. CDR3 DNA sequence: TGTGCCAGCTCCCCTTTTGGGGTGGTCGGCCAGCCCCAGCATTTT.

This clone was found once. J is TRBJ1-3 and V is TRBV5-1, with D unclear. CDR3 length equals 16 residues. V was trimmed by 1 base and J by 0 bases, leaving 11 bases between them. The germline gives CDR1 SGHRS, CDR2 YFSETQ. The CDR3 spells CASSLSGLSSGNTIYF. The CDR3 DNA sequence: TGCGCCAGCAGCTTGTCCGGACTGAGCTCTGGAAACACCATATATTTT.

This chain links TRBV7-3 with TRBJ2-1; D may be TRBD1 or TRBD2 (5 bases each). The CDR3 contains 14 residues. CDR1 SGHTA and CDR2 FQGTGA come from the germline V gene. Trimming took off 6 bases at V and 10 bases at J, with 19 bases between the two ends. CDR3 amino acids: CASSRTGTGDEQFF. The CDR3 DNA is TGTGCCAGCAGTCGGACTGGTACCGGGGACGAGCAGTTCTTC.

The J gene is TRBJ1-5, the V gene TRBV10-1; 7 bases map to TRBD1. J gave up 0 bases and V 8 bases, and 13 bases lay outside the gene matches. Germline CDR1 and CDR2: WNHNN and SYGVQD (reference sequence). The CDR3 length is 17 residues. CDR3 region: CASRVWDSEGSNQPQHF. CDR3 DNA sequence: TGCGCCAGCCGGGTGTGGGACAGCGAAGGTAGCAATCAGCCCCAGCATTTT.

The chain employs TRBV5-1 and TRBJ1-6; D is uncertain. Germline V gene data show CDR1 as SGHRS and CDR2 as YFSETQ. V gave up 4 bases and J gave up 3 bases, with 5 bases separating them. The CDR3 is 13 amino acids. The CDR3 loop reads CASSGNYNSPLHF. The CDR3 DNA follows: TGCGCCAGCAGCGGAAACTATAATTCACCCCTCCACTTT.

This clone was detected only once. Other DNA sequences of this sample code for an identical CDR3. V gene TRBV5-4 combines with J gene TRBJ2-3; D not certain. Germline V gene lookup returns CDR1 SGHNT and CDR2 YYREEE (reference sequence). The CDR3 spans 13 residues. Trimming removed 4 bases at V and 3 bases at J, with 9 bases between. CDR3: CASSLGGTDTQYF. Written as DNA, the CDR3 is TGTGCCAGCAGCCTTGGTGGGACAGATACGCAGTATTTT.

The chain links TRBV19 to TRBJ2-1; D may be TRBD2 (6 bases). The CDR3 is 15 amino acids. From germline, CDR1 is LNHDA and CDR2 SQIVND (reference sequence). With 10 bases removed from V and 0 bases from J, the gap between germline ends came to 16 bases. CDR3 in amino acids: CATIPGTSSYNEQFF. The DNA for the CDR3 is TGTGCCACTATTCCCGGGACTTCCTCCTACAATGAGCAGTTCTTC. Based on the CDR3 plus reference TRBV19 and TRBJ2-1, the full variable domain is DGGITQSPKYLFRKEGQNVTLSCEQNLNHDAMYWYRQDPGQGLRLIYYSQIVNDFQKGDIAEGYSVSREKKESFPLTVTSAQKNPTAFYLCATIPGTSSYNEQFFGPGTRLTVL.

This chain joins TRBV2 and TRBJ2-5, with 10 bases fitting TRBD2. The junction had 13 bases not matched to a gene; V was cut back by 6 bases and J by 9 bases. The CDR3 sequence is 15 residues long. CDR1 and CDR2 (germline): SNHLY, FYNNEI. The CDR3 nucleotides are TGTGCCAGCAGGGGAGCGGGAGGGATGGCAGTAGCCCAGTACTTC. It specifies CASRGAGGMAVAQYF.

This chain uses TRBV5-8 with TRBJ2-1, with D perhaps TRBD2 (7 bases). This CDR3 contains 17 residues. With 2 bases removed from V and 2 bases from J, the gap between germline ends came to 17 bases. CDR1 and CDR2 (germline): SGHTS, YDEGEE. The CDR3 reads CASSFGLGGATYNEQFF. DNA for the CDR3: TGTGCCAGCAGCTTCGGTTTGGGGGGGGCCACCTACAATGAGCAGTTCTTC.

The V gene is TRBV2, the J gene TRBJ2-7; no definite D call. Germline CDR1 and CDR2: SNHLY and FYNNEI. This CDR3 has 14 amino acids. V was cut by 6 bases and J by 0 bases, with 12 bases left in between. The CDR3 spells CASRQQVTSYEQYF. CDR3 DNA sequence: TGTGCCAGCAGACAACAAGTTACCTCCTACGAGCAGTACTTC. The complete variable domain, with remaining parts taken from reference TRBV2 and TRBJ2-7, reads EPEVTQTPSHQVTQMGQEVILRCVPISNHLYFYWYRQILGQKVEFLVSFYNNEISEKSEIFDDQFSVERPDGSNFTLKIRSTKLEDSAMYFCASRQQVTSYEQYFGPGTRLTVT.

This chain links TRBV28 with TRBJ1-4; D perhaps matches TRBD1 (6 bases). CDR1 and CDR2 (germline): MDHEN, SYDVKM. The CDR3 is 15 amino acids. Trimming removed 1 base at V and 10 bases at J, with 16 bases between. Here the CDR3 reads CASSLLGTLGGKLFF. As DNA, the CDR3 is TGTGCCAGCAGTTTATTGGGGACACTGGGGGGAAAACTGTTTTTT.

The chain is built from TRBV6-1 and TRBJ1-6; maybe TRBD1 (5 bases). The CDR3 is made up of 14 amino acids. CDR1 is MNHNS and CDR2 is SASEGT in the germline V gene. V lost 7 bases, J lost 6 bases, and 13 bases lay in between. CDR3: CASIFDRVNSPLHF. The CDR3 DNA sequence: TGTGCCAGCATCTTTGACAGAGTTAATTCACCCCTCCACTTT.